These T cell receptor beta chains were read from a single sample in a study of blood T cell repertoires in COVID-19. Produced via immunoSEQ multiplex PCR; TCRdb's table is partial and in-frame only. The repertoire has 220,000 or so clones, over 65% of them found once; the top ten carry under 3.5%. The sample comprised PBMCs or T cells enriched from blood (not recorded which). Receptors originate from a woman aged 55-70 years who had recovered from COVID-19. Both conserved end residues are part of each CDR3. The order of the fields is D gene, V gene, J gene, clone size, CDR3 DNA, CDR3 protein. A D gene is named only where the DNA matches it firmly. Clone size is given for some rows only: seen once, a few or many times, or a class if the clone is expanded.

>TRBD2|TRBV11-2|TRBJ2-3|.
TGTGCCAGCAGCTTAGTGCGGCGGGAGTCCCAGTATTTT
CASSLVRRESQYF
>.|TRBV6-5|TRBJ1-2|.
TGTGCCACCGCGGGACCGGGCTATGGCTACACCTTC
CATAGPGYGYTF
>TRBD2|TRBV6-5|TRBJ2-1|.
TGTGCCAGCAGGGCTAGCGGATTTTACAATGAGCAGTTCTTC
CASRASGFYNEQFF
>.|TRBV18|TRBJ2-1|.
TGTGCCAGCTCGCCTGACTCAAATGAGCAGTTCTTC
CASSPDSNEQFF
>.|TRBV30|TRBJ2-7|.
TGTGCCGGAAAAGGGGGGGCGCTGTCCTACGAGCAGTACTTC
CAGKGGALSYEQYF
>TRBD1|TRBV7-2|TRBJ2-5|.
TGTGCCAGCAGCCAGACAGGGGGCGTTGAGACCCAGTACTTC
CASSQTGGVETQYF
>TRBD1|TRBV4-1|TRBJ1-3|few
TGCGCCAGCAGCCAAGGGGGACAGGGCCGGGGAAACACCATATATTTT
CASSQGGQGRGNTIYF
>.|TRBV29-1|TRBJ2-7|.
TGCAGCGTTAGTGGACGGGCGAGGGACTACGAGCAGTACTTC
CSVSGRARDYEQYF
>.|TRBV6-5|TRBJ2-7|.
TGTGCCAGCAGTTACTCGATCGGACAGCGCTCCTACGAGCAGTACTTC
CASSYSIGQRSYEQYF
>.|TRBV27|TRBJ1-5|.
TGTGCCAGCAGTTTATCGCTACAGGGAGATCAGCCCCAGCATTTT
CASSLSLQGDQPQHF
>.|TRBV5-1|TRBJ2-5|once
TGCGCCAGCTCCGTCGCGGGCGGCCAAGAGACCCAGTACTTC
CASSVAGGQETQYF
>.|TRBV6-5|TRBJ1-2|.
TGTGCCAGCAAACAAAAAGGGGTTGGCTACACCTTC
CASKQKGVGYTF
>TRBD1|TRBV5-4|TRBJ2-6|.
TGTGCCAGCAGCCAAGCGCCGGGACAGGGACTATCTGGGGCCAACGTCCTGACTTTC
CASSQAPGQGLSGANVLTF
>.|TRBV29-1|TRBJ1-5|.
TGCAGCGTTGTGTCAGGGATCAATCAGCCCCAGCATTTT
CSVVSGINQPQHF
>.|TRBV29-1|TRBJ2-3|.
TGCAGCGTTGAAGGTGAGGCCGGACAAGTCACAGATACGCAGTATTTT
CSVEGEAGQVTDTQYF
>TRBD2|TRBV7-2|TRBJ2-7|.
TGTGCCAGCAGCTTTTCTAGCGGGGGGACCTACGAGCAGTACTTC
CASSFSSGGTYEQYF
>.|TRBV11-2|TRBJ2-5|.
TGTGCCAGCAGCGTCACCCATGGGGCTCAAGAGACCCAGTACTTC
CASSVTHGAQETQYF
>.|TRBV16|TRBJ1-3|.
TGTGCCAGCAGCCAAGACAGCTCTGGAAACACCATATATTTT
CASSQDSSGNTIYF
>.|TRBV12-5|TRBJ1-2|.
TGTGCTAGTGGTTTGGTATCAGGGGCCGGTGGCTACACCTTC
CASGLVSGAGGYTF
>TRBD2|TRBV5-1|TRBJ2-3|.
TGCGCCAGCAGCCCAGGACTAGCGGGATCCACAGATACGCAGTATTTT
CASSPGLAGSTDTQYF
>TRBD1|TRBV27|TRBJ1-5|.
TGTGCCAGCAAGACAGGGAGTGAGCCCCAGCATTTT
CASKTGSEPQHF
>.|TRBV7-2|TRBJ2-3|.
TGTGCCAGCAGCTCGCTCCCACCCGCGTATACGCAGTATTTT
CASSSLPPAYTQYF
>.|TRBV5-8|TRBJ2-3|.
TGTGCCAGCAGCTTTGGGGACATCACAGATACGCAGTATTTT
CASSFGDITDTQYF
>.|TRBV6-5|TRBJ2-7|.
TGTGCCAGCAACCGAAAGAGCCCACGGGACGAGCAGTACTTC
CASNRKSPRDEQYF
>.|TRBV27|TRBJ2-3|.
TGTGCCAGCCTGTCAGGCGGGGTTCGGCGGTGCACAGATACGCAGTATTTT
CASLSGGVRRCTDTQYF
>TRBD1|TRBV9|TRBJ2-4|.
TGTGCCAGCAGCGTAGCAGGGGGCTTGGACAAAAACATTCAGTACTTC
CASSVAGGLDKNIQYF
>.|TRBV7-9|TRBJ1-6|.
TGTGCCAGCAGCTTAGTACGACAGTCAGATTCACCCCTCCACTTT
CASSLVRQSDSPLHF
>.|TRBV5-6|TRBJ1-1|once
TGTGCCAGCAGCGGACGCGGGGTAGAGTTCACTGAAGCTTTCTTT
CASSGRGVEFTEAFF
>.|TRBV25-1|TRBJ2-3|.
TGTGCCAGCAAAGGGGAGCAGGGGACAGATACGCAGTATTTT
CASKGEQGTDTQYF
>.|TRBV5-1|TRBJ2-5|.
TGCGCCAGCAGCTCGAGTCCTCAAGAGACCCAGTACTTC
CASSSSPQETQYF
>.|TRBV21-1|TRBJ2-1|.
TGTGCCACCCCCCTCCTCATGGGCACAACTGAGCAGTTCTTC
CATPLLMGTTEQFF
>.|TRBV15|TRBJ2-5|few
TGTGCCACCAGCAGAGCAGAGCGAGAGACCCAGTACTTC
CATSRAERETQYF
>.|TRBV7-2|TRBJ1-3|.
TGTGCCAGCAGCAAGAGCGCAGCGTCCGTTTCTGGAAACACCATATATTTT
CASSKSAASVSGNTIYF
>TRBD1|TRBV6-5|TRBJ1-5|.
TGTGCCAGCAGAGGGACAGGGGGTCCGCCCCAGCATTTT
CASRGTGGPPQHF
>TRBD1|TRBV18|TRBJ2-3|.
TGTGCCAGCTCACAGCGGACAGGGGACACAGATACGCAGTATTTT
CASSQRTGDTDTQYF
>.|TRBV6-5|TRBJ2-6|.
TGTGTTGCCGCGAGAGGGGCCAACGTCCTGACTTTC
CVAARGANVLTF
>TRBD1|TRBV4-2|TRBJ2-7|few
TGTGCCAGCAGCGCAGTCATAGGGACAGGGGGTTACGAGCAGTACTTC
CASSAVIGTGGYEQYF
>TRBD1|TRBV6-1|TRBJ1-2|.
TGTGCCAGCAGTGAGAGGGGACAGGGGTCGAGTGGCTACACCTTC
CASSERGQGSSGYTF
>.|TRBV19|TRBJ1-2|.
TGTGCCAGTAGTAAAGCAGGGGATGCCTATGGCTACACCTTC
CASSKAGDAYGYTF
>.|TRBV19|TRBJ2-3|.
TGTGCCAGTAGTATAGAACAGGTCAGCACAGATACGCAGTATTTT
CASSIEQVSTDTQYF
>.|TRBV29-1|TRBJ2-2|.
TGCAGCGTTGAAGGGGCAGACAGAGCCACCGGGGAGCTGTTTTTT
CSVEGADRATGELFF
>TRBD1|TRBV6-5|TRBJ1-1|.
TGTGCCAGCAGTTTGACAGGGGGTGGTGACACTGAAGCTTTCTTT
CASSLTGGGDTEAFF
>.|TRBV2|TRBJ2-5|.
TGTGCCAGCAGTGAAAGGAGGGAGAGGCCAGAGACCCAGTACTTC
CASSERRERPETQYF
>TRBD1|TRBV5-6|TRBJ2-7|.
TGTGCCAGCAGCTCCTACCCGGGACAGGGATCGATCGAGCAGTACTTC
CASSSYPGQGSIEQYF
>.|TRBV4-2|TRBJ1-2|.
TGTGCCAGCAGCCAAGGGGGCCAGGACTATGGCTACACCTTC
CASSQGGQDYGYTF
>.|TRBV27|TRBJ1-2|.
TGTGCCAGCAGTCCACGACAAGGCTATGGCTACACCTTC
CASSPRQGYGYTF
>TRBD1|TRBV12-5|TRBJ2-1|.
TGTGCTAGTGGTCCACGGACAGGGCTTGAGCAGTTCTTC
CASGPRTGLEQFF
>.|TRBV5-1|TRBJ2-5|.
TGCGCCAGCAGCTTCACACAAGAGACCCAGTACTTC
CASSFTQETQYF
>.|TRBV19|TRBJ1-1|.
TGTGCCAGTAGTATACGGGGAAACACTGAAGCTTTCTTT
CASSIRGNTEAFF
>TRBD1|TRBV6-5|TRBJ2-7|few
TGTGCCAGCAGTTACTCGGGACAGGGTGACTACGAGCAGTACTTC
CASSYSGQGDYEQYF
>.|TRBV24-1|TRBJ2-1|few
TGTGCCACCAGTGACAGATACAATGAGCAGTTCTTC
CATSDRYNEQFF
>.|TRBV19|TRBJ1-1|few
TGTGCCAGTAGCCAACAGGGAGGGGGAACTGAAGCTTTCTTT
CASSQQGGGTEAFF
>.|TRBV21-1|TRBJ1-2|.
TGTGCCAGCAGCAAAGAAACAGCTAAATCTCACTATGGCTACACCTTC
CASSKETAKSHYGYTF
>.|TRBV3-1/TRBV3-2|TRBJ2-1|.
TGTGCCAGCAGCCAAAGACAACGGGAGCAGTTCTTC
CASSQRQREQFF